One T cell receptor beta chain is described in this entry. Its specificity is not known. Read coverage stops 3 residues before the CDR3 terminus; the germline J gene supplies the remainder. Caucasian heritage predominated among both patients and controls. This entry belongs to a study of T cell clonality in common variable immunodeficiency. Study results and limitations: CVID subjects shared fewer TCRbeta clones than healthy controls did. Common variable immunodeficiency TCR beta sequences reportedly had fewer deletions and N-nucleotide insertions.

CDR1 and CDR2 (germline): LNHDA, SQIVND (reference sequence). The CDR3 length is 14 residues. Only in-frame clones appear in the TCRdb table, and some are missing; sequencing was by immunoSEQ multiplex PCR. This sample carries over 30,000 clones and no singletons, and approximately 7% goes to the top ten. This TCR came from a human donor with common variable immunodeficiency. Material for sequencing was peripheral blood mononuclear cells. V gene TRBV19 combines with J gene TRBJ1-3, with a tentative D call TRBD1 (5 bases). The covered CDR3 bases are TGTGCCAGTACCCTCAATCAGGGTCGTTCGACC. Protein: CASTLNQGRST. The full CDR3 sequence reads CASTLNQGRSTIYF.